This T cell receptor (beta chain) was identified during a study of Ad26.COV2.S vaccination and SARS-CoV-2 variants. Overall study context: Sample donor was a member of the COV1001 Ad26.COV2.S trial arm. Once, or twice with 56 days between doses, Ad26.COV2.S was given intramuscularly.

The treatment denotes: around 19 received Ad26.COV2.S at low or high dose, single or two shots; 5 received placebo; per-sample allocation not given. Specimen acquisition occurred on day 63 following the initial vaccine or placebo injection. Study results and limitations: Using TCR breadth and depth analyses may have led to underestimated total T cell responses. People who got the vaccine or the placebo had similar non-spike TCR breadth.

The assay was immunoSEQ multiplex PCR, and TCRdb's table has in-frame clones only and misses some. The sample has roughly 380,000 clones; around 84% are singletons. Regarding this clone: Antigen specificity is unknown.

V was clipped by 0 bases and J by 10 bases, with 10 bases between them. The CDR3 spans 13 residues. Germline V gene lookup returns CDR1 LGHDT and CDR2 YNNKEL (reference sequence). Here the sequenced sample was peripheral blood, taken in a trial of Ad26.COV2.S vaccine versus placebo. The genes are TRBV3-1 (or the pseudogene TRBV3-2) and TRBJ1-3; D is undetermined. This TCR derives from a person between 18 and 60 years old who received the Ad26.COV2.S COVID-19 vaccine or a placebo. CDR3 in DNA: TGTGCCAGCAGCCAAGATGGATCAGTAACCATATATTTT. Its protein product is CASSQDGSVTIYF.